The 10 T cell receptor beta chains below come from one sample, sequenced in a study of identical twins. Each CDR3 protein is one row after TCRdb ran MiXCR on the 5' RACE reads. The table has hundreds of thousands of distinct CDR3 sequences, about 12% seen once. These data also featured in a second study, about yellow fever vaccine responses in identical twins.

Sequenced: CD8+ T cells sorted from blood. Receptors originate from a woman aged 18 to 35 in good health.

The CDR3 protein is CASSQKDHTGRSSYNEQFF. The CDR3 DNA is TGTGCCAGCAGCCAAAAGGATCACACCGGAAGGAGCTCCTACAATGAGCAGTTCTTC. The chain combines TRBV11-1 with TRBJ2-1; D unresolved. V lost 5 bases to trimming and J lost 0 bases, with 23 bases between them. This CDR3 region has 19 residues. The germline V gene has CDR1 SGHAT and CDR2 FQDESV (reference sequence).

The chain is built from TRBV20-1 and TRBJ1-2; D unresolved. CDR3 length: 11 amino acids. CDR1 is DFQATT and CDR2 is SNEGSKA in the germline V gene (reference sequence). V was pared by 0 bases and J by 14 bases, with 13 bases between. The CDR3 protein is CSARDGPVETF. CDR3 sequence (DNA): TGCAGTGCTAGAGATGGTCCGGTGGAGACCTTC.

The rearrangement uses TRBV7-9 and TRBJ2-1, with D hard to call. Per germline, CDR1 SEHNR and CDR2 FQNEAQ (reference sequence). This CDR3 is 14 amino acids long. V gave up 4 bases and J gave up 7 bases, with 14 bases separating them. The CDR3 DNA is TGTGCCAGCAGCTCCTTTGGAACTTTGAATGAGCAGTTCTTC. It encodes CASSSFGTLNEQFF.

V and J are TRBV6-2 or TRBV6-3 and TRBJ2-7; TRBD1 agrees at 7 bases. Trimming removed 6 bases from V and 3 bases from J; junction bases left unmatched: 5. Germline loops: CDR1 MNHEY, CDR2 SVGEGT. The CDR3 contains 13 residues. Here the CDR3 reads CASRQQGFYEQYV. Here the CDR3 DNA reads TGTGCCAGCAGGCAACAGGGGTTCTACGAGCAGTACGTC.

This clonotype has at least ten counts. The chain has TRBV6-1 and TRBJ2-1, with D maybe TRBD2 (6 bases). The V end was cut by 5 bases, the J end by 2 bases, with 13 bases between. From germline, CDR1 is MNHNS and CDR2 SASEGT. This CDR3 has 15 residues. The CDR3 region is CASSPESGAYNEQFF. The CDR3 bases are TGTGCCAGCAGTCCGGAATCGGGGGCCTACAATGAGCAGTTCTTC.

The CDR3 protein is CASSSADGEDTQYF. DNA for the CDR3: TGTGCCAGCAGCTCGGCCGACGGGGAAGATACGCAGTATTTT. The V gene is TRBV5-4, the J gene TRBJ2-3; weak D call: TRBD2 (5 bases). The V gene lost 3 bases and the J gene lost 5 bases, with 13 bases spanning the gap. The germline V gene has CDR1 SGHNT and CDR2 YYREEE (reference sequence). This CDR3 region has 14 residues.

The rearrangement links TRBV28 to TRBJ2-1; 8 positions agree with TRBD2. Germline values: CDR1 MDHEN, CDR2 SYDVKM. Trimming cost V 3 bases and J 2 bases; bases outside gene matches: 3. This CDR3 is 15 amino acids long. The CDR3 loop is CASSFSGSTYNEQFF. The CDR3 DNA reads TGTGCCAGCAGTTTCAGCGGGAGTACCTACAATGAGCAGTTCTTC.

This clonotype was found a few times. The V call is TRBV7-8, the J call TRBJ1-1; the D is unclear. Germline lookup yields CDR1 SGHVS and CDR2 FQNEAQ. V was shortened by 4 bases and J by 5 bases, with 5 bases between the two germline ends. The CDR3 is 11 amino acids. CDR3 DNA: TGTGCCAGCAGCTCGATGACTGAAGCTTTCTTT. Protein sequence: CASSSMTEAFF.

A few counts support this clonotype. The rearrangement joins TRBV7-9 to TRBJ2-4; D gene uncertain. The germline CDR1 and CDR2 sequences are SEHNR and FQNEAQ (reference sequence). The CDR3 has 14 amino acids. V lost 1 base, J lost 13 bases, and 17 bases lay in between. The CDR3 loop reads CASSLEQFLVPQYF. CDR3 bases: TGTGCCAGCAGCTTAGAACAGTTCCTAGTCCCCCAGTACTTC.

A few counts support this clonotype. The V gene is TRBV7-8, the J gene TRBJ1-3; D may be TRBD1 (6 bases). The CDR3 has 13 amino acids. Germline V gives CDR1 SGHVS, CDR2 FQNEAQ. V shed 4 bases and J shed 12 bases, with 16 bases lying between them. The CDR3 nucleotides read TGTGCCAGCAGCTACGGGGGGCCGGGTGACATATATTTT. Its translation is CASSYGGPGDIYF.